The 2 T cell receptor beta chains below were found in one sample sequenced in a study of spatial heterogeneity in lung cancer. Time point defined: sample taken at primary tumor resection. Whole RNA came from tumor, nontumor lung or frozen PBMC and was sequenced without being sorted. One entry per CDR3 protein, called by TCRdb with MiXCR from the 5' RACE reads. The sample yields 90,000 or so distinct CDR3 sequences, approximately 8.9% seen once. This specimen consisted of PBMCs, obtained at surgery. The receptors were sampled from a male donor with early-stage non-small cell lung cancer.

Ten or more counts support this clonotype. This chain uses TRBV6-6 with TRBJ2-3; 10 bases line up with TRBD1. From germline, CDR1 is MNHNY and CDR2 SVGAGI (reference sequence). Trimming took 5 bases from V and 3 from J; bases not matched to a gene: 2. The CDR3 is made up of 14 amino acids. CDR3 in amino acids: CASSRTGGTDTQYF. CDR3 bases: TGTGCCAGCAGTCGGACAGGGGGGACAGATACGCAGTATTTT.

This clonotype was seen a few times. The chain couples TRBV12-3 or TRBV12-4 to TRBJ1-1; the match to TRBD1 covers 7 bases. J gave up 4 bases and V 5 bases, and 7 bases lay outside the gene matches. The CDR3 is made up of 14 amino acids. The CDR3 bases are TGTGCCAGCAGTCCCGCCGACAGGGCCACTGAAGCTTTCTTT. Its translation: CASSPADRATEAFF.